The present T cell receptor beta chain was sequenced within a study of cytomegalovirus exposure and HLA in healthy donors. Study-level findings and limits: According to a later analysis, donors in an Asian-associated ancestry cluster reportedly had fewer N-insertions than the approximately 620-donor mean. Many donors shared some public TCRs, even though most TCR sequences were rare. TRBV6-2, TRBV6-3 and other indistinguishable V segments were excluded.

Use of 60 Vbeta and 13 Jbeta primers characterized the PCR. Here immunoSEQ multiplex PCR was the method, and the copy in TCRdb shows in-frame clones only, minus some. The table lists about 180,000 clones, around three quarters of them singletons, with less than 2.5% in the top ten. Donors in the study were healthy people who gave bone marrow. Germline lookup yields CDR1 SGHDN and CDR2 FVKESK. The CDR3 sequence is 16 residues long. V was trimmed by 5 bases and J by 8 bases, leaving 21 bases between them. This clone was counted a few times. Antigen: not known. Sequenced material: PBMCs. The TCR comes from a woman in her 30s in good health and CMV-seropositive. This chain links TRBV14 with TRBJ1-4, with D perhaps TRBD1 (5 bases). The CDR3 DNA is TGTGCCAGCAGCGCCCGGGGAGGGCAGGGACGCGAAAAACTGTTTTTT. This sequence encodes CASSARGGQGREKLFF.